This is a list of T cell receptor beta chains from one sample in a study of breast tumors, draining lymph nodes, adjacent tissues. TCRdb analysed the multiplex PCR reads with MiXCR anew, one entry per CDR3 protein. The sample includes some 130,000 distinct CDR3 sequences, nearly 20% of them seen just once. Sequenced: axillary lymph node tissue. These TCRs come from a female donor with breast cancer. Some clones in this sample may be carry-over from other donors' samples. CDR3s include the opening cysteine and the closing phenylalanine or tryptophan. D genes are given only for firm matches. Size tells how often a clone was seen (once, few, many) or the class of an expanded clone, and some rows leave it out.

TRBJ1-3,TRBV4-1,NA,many,TGCGCCAGCAGCCAAAGTCGGCTCAGGACGAGGAGTGGAAACACCATATATTTT,CASSQSRLRTRSGNTIYF
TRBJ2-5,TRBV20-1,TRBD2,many,TGCAGTGCCACGACGGGACTAGCGGGGTTGGTGGGCCAAGAGACCCAGTACTTC,CSATTGLAGLVGQETQYF
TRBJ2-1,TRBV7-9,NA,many,TGTGCCAGCAGCCCCTTCAGGACGGACAGACCTTTCGATGAGCAGTTCTTC,CASSPFRTDRPFDEQFF
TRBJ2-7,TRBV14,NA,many,TGTGCCAGCAGCCAAGATCGCGGGACTTCTTACGAGCAGTACTTC,CASSQDRGTSYEQYF
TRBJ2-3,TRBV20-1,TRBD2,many,TGCAGTGCTACAGGACTAGCGGGAGTTGCAGATACGCAGTATTTT,CSATGLAGVADTQYF
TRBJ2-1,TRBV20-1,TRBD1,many,TGCAGTGCTAGAGATTCGGGACAGGGGGTTACGTACTCATACAATGAGCAGTTCTTC,CSARDSGQGVTYSYNEQFF
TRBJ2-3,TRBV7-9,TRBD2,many,TGTGCCAGCAGCAGACCCCCGGGACTAGGCAGCACAGATACGCAGTATTTT,CASSRPPGLGSTDTQYF
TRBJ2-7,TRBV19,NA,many,TGTGCCAGTAGTATTGAGATTGGAGGGATCGAGCAGTACTTC,CASSIEIGGIEQYF
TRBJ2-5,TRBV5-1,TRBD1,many,TGCGCCAGCAGCCGTCGGACAGGGGGCGTTTTGGAGACCCAGTACTTC,CASSRRTGGVLETQYF
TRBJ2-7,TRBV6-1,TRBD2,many,TGTGCCAGCAGTGGTAGCGGGAGATCCTACGAGCAGTACTTC,CASSGSGRSYEQYF
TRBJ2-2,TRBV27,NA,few,TGTGCCAGCAGTTTACGACAGAGCACCGGGGAGCTGTTTTTT,CASSLRQSTGELFF
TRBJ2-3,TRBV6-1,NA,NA,TGTGCCAGCAGTGAAGGGGGCGTTTTAGATACGCAGTATTTT,CASSEGGVLDTQYF
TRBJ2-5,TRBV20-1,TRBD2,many,TGCAGTGCCCCACTAGCGGGGGAAGAGACCCAGTACTTC,CSAPLAGEETQYF
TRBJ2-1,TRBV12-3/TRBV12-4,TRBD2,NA,TGTGCCAGCAGTTTTCCTGCGGGAGACCTCCATGAGCAGTTCTTC,CASSFPAGDLHEQFF
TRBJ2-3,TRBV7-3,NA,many,TGTGCCAGCAGCCCTCTAGCGACTAGCACAGATACGCAGTATTTT,CASSPLATSTDTQYF
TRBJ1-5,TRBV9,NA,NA,TGTGCCAGCAGCGTAGAAATCACAGATACGCAGCATTTT,CASSVEITDTQHF
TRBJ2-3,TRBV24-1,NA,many,TGTGCCACCAGTGATATCGAACCTAGCACAGATACGCAGTATTTT,CATSDIEPSTDTQYF
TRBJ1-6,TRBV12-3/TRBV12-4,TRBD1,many,TGTGCCAGCAGCCGACAGGGCGCGAATTCACCCCTCCACTTT,CASSRQGANSPLHF
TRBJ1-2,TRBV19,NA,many,TGTGCCAGTAGTACTCAGGGTGATGGACTCTATGGCTACACCTTC,CASSTQGDGLYGYTF
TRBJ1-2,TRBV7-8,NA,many,TGTGCCAGCAGCTTAGTGGGGGGCTCTGGCTATGGCTACACCTTC,CASSLVGGSGYGYTF
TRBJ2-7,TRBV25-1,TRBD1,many,TGTGCCACCTCCGGGACAGCCTCCTACGAGCAGTACTTC,CATSGTASYEQYF
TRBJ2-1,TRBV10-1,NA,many,TGCGCCAGCAGTGAAGGTCATGGGAACAATGAGCAGTTCTTC,CASSEGHGNNEQFF
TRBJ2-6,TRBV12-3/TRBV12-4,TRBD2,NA,TGTGCCAGCAGTTTGAGCGCTAGCGGGGGGCTCGGGGCCAACGTCCTGACTTTC,CASSLSASGGLGANVLTF
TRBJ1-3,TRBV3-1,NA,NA,TGTGCCAGCAGCCTACGTCAGGACGTACGGGGAAACACCATATGTTTT,CASSLRQDVRGNTICF
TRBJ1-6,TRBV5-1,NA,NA,TGCGCCAGCAGCTTAGGTATGGCAGACCGTAATTCACCCCTCCACTTT,CASSLGMADRNSPLHF
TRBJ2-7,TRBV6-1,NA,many,TGTGCCAGCAGTGAACTGCGCTACGAGCAGTACTTC,CASSELRYEQYF
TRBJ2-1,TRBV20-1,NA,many,TGCAGTGCACCGGGGAGCTATGAAATCGGGCAGTTCTTC,CSAPGSYEIGQFF
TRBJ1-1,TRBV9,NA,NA,TGTGCCAGCAGCCCCTCGGGTGGGGCTGGGACTGAAGCTTTCTTT,CASSPSGGAGTEAFF
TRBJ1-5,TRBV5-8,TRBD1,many,TGTGCCAGCAGCGGACCGGGACAGGGGATTACTTTTAGCAATCAGCCCCAGCATTTT,CASSGPGQGITFSNQPQHF
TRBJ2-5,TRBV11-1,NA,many,TGTGCCAGCAGCTTAGCCCTGGGGGCTGAGACCCAGTACTTC,CASSLALGAETQYF
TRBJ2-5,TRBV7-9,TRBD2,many,TGTGCCAGCAGCTTAGCTGGCGGGGGAGAGACCCAGTACTTC,CASSLAGGGETQYF
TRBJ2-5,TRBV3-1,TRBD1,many,TGTGCCAGCAGCCCTTATAGTACAGGGGGGTGGCCGAAGACCCAGTACTTC,CASSPYSTGGWPKTQYF
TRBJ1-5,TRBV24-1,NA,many,TGTGCCACCAGTGACAGGGGCCAGCCCCAGCATTTT,CATSDRGQPQHF
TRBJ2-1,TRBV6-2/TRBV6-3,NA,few,TGTGCCAGCATGGACAGAAACAGCAGAAACTCCTACAATGAGCAGTTCTTC,CASMDRNSRNSYNEQFF
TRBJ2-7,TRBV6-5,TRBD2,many,TGTGCCAGCAGTTTCACGGGGAGGGGAGGCGAGCAGTACTTC,CASSFTGRGGEQYF
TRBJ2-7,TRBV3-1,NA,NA,TGTGCCAGCAGCCAAGACTTGTCCTCCCTCGAGCAGTACTTC,CASSQDLSSLEQYF
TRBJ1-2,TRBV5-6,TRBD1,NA,TGTGCCAGCAGTTTACAGGGGGGTCTGGCTAACTATGGCTACACCTTC,CASSLQGGLANYGYTF
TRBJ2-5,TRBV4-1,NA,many,TGCGCCAGCAGCCAATCCCTAGGGGGGGTAGAGACCCAGTACTTC,CASSQSLGGVETQYF
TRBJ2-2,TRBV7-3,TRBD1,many,TGTGCCAGCAGCTTACTAGGACAGGCCGGGGAGCTGTTTTTT,CASSLLGQAGELFF
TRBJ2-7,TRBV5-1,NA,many,TGCGCCAGCAGCTTGGGTGCCGGTGGGGAGCAGTACTTC,CASSLGAGGEQYF
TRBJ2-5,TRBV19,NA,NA,TGTGCCAGTAGTATGGGGACTGAGACCCAGTACTTC,CASSMGTETQYF
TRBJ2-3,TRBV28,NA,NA,TGTGCCAGCAGTCCCACCACAGATACGCAGTATTTT,CASSPTTDTQYF
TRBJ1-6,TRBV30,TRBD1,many,TGTGCCTGGAGTGTAAGGGACAGGAGCTCCTATAATTCACCCCTCCACTTT,CAWSVRDRSSYNSPLHF
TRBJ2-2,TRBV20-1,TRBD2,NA,TGCAGTGCTAGAGATCAGCGGGAGTTGGCCGGGGAGCCGTTTTTT,CSARDQRELAGEPFF
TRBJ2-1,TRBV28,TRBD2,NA,TGTGCCAGCAGTATACTAGCGGGAGGTCCCAATGAGCAGTTCTTC,CASSILAGGPNEQFF
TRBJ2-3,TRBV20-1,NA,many,TGCAGTGCTAGCGGGAGCACAGATACGCAGTATTTT,CSASGSTDTQYF
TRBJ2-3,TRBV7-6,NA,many,TGTGCCAGCAGCTTTGGGGGTTACACAGATACGCAGTATTTT,CASSFGGYTDTQYF
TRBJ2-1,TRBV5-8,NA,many,TGTGCCAGCAGCTTGGAAGGGTTCTACAATGAGCAGTTCTTC,CASSLEGFYNEQFF
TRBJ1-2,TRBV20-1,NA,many,TGCAGTGCTGGGACTCTCGACTATGGCTACACCTTC,CSAGTLDYGYTF
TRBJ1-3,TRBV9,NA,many,TGTGCCAGCACCTCTCCTCCCGGAAACACCATATATTTT,CASTSPPGNTIYF
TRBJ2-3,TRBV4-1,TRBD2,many,TGCGCCAGCAGCACCGTGGGCGGGAGAAGGGATACGCAGTATTTT,CASSTVGGRRDTQYF
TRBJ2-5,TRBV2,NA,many,TGTGCCAGCAGCGGGACTCAAGAGACCCAGTACTTC,CASSGTQETQYF
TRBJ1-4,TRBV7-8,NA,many,TGTGCCAGCAGCCCACCAACTAATGAAAAACTGTTTTTT,CASSPPTNEKLFF
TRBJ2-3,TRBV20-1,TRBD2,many,TGCAGTGCGGGACTAGCGGGAACCCTCGGCACAGATACGCAGTATTTT,CSAGLAGTLGTDTQYF
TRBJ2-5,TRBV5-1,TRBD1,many,TGCGCCAGCAGCTCCCAGGGGGCGCAGGGGACCCAGTACTTC,CASSSQGAQGTQYF